The clone carrying this TCR beta chain was seen many times. The antigen is undetermined. CDR3-region Arm-PCR and iRepertoire HTBI primers produced the TCR beta libraries. In TCRdb, the multiplex PCR reads were re-called with MiXCR into one record per CDR3 protein. Of 350,000 to 550,000 distinct CDR3 sequences detected, about 16% appear once; the ten largest clones hold over 15%. CDR1 and CDR2 from the germline V gene are MDHEN and SYDVKM. V was cut by 3 bases and J by 2 bases, with 11 bases left in between. The CDR3 totals 15 residues. Time point noted: newly diagnosed GD, antithyroid drugs for less than 3 months. Extracted PBMC RNA gave rise to the TCR library. This entry is derived from a study of regulatory T cells in long-lasting Graves disease. Broader study findings: Fewer public clonotypes were shared by new patients (approximately 1,000) than by persistent patients (about 2,500).

These data were also reused for a study on T cells in Graves' hyperthyroidism and ophthalmopathy. This second report adds: In simple terms, a model built on 13 V-J features told ophthalmopathy apart from stable hyperthyroidism. Ophthalmopathy got predicted by the model a median 6.5 months before its onset.

The sample here was peripheral blood mononuclear cells (PBMCs), taken at new diagnosis, from a patient treated with antithyroid drugs. The rearrangement uses TRBV28 and TRBJ1-5, with D perhaps TRBD1 (6 bases). This sequence was found in a woman aged 25 to 45 with Graves disease. Here the CDR3 DNA reads TGTGCCAGCAGTTTGGAGGGGGATGGCAATCAGCCCCAGCATTTT. Protein product: CASSLEGDGNQPQHF.